This TCR beta chain appears in the sequencing data of a study of blood T cell repertoires in COVID-19. Study at large: COVID-19 samples, acute and convalescent, were from the United States, Italy and Spain. PBMCs, B-cell-depleted T cells, or T cells were the source of the cDNA or gDNA that made up the material.

The V gene end was trimmed by 6 bases and the J gene end by 4 bases; junction bases not matched to a gene: 2. The CDR3 runs to 13 residues. Germline V gives CDR1 MNHNY, CDR2 SVGAGI (reference sequence). Original analysis: It was from reference gene primer amplification that nucleated cell counts were estimated. This table comes from immunoSEQ multiplex PCR, and its TCRdb copy is limited to in-frame clones, with some not included. That table furnishes V, J and clone size, whereas the DNA furnished D and trimming. The sample has about 68,000 clones, roughly 90% seen once; the top ten hold 6.9%. V and J are TRBV6-6 and TRBJ2-2, with TRBD1 matching over 7 bases. The TCR comes from a human donor in a cohort sampled during active COVID-19. The material sequenced was peripheral blood. The CDR3 loop reads CASSTGVTGELFF. The CDR3 DNA reads TGTGCCAGCAGCACAGGGGTCACCGGGGAGCTGTTTTTT.